The clone carrying this T cell receptor (beta chain) was observed at least ten times. Its antigen is not identified. The data were obtained in a study of T cell repertoires in cytomegalovirus infection. Across the study: An indication of both CMV infection and matching HLA type came from public TCR beta signatures. Study outcomes and limitations: HLA-C-restricted CMV-specific TCR beta clonotypes prevailed in the ex vivo response. Cumulative public TCR beta family frequency identified carriers of CMV plus the relevant HLA.

MiXCR, applied by TCRdb to the reads, yields one record per CDR3 protein. The sample lists some 400,000 distinct CDR3 sequences; 31% were seen once. V lost 5 bases, J lost 5 bases, and 12 bases lay in between. The CDR3 runs to 13 residues. The sequence came from a human donor in good health (CMV status not recorded). Some clones in this sample may be carry-over from other donors' samples. The sequencing input was PBMCs. The chain carries TRBV12-3 or TRBV12-4 and TRBJ1-2; D gene uncertain. For the CDR3, the DNA is TGTGCCAGCAGTCTAAGGACGGGTTATGGCTACACCTTC. Protein: CASSLRTGYGYTF.